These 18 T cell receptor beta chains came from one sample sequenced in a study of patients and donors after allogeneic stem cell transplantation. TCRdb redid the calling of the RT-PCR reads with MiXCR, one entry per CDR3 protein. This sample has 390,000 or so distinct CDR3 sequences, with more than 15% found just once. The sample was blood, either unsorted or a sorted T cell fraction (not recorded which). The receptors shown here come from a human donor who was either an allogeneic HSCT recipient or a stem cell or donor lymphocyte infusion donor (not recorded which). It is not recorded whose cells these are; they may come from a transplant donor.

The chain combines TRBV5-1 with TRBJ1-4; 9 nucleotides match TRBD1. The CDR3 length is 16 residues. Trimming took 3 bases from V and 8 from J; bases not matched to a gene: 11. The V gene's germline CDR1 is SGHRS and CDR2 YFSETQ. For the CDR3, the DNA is TGCGCCAGCAGCTCCCGCCCCGGGACAGGGAGAGAAAAACTGTTTTTT. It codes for CASSSRPGTGREKLFF. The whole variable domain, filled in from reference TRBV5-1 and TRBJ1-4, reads KAGVTQTPRYLIKTRGQQVTLSCSPISGHRSVSWYQQTPGQGLQFLFEYFSETQRNKGNFPGRFSGRQFSNSRSEMNVSTLELGDSALYLCASSSRPGTGREKLFFGSGTQLSVL.

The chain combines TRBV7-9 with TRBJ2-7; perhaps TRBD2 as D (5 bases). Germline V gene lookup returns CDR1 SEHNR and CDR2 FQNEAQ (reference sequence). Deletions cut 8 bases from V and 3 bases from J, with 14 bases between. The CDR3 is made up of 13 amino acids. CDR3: CASLIGRGYEQYF. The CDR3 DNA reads TGTGCCAGCTTAATCGGCCGGGGCTACGAGCAGTACTTC.

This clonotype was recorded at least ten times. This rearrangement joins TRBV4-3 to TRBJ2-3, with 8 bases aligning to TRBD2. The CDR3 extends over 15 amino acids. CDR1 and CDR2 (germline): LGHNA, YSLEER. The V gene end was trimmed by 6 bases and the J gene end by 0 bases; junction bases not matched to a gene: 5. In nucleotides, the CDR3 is TGCGCCAGCAGTCCCGGGGGGGGTAGCACAGATACGCAGTATTTT. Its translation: CASSPGGGSTDTQYF.

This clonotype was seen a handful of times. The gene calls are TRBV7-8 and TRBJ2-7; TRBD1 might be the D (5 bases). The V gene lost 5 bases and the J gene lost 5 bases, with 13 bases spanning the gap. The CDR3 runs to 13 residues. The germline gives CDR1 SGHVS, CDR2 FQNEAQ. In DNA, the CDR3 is TGTGCCAGCAGCACTCATGGGGCGGACGAGCAGTACTTC. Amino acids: CASSTHGADEQYF.

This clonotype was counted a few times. The CDR3 nucleotides read TGTGCCAGCAGTTACAAGAGGCTAGCGGGAGGGCCCGGGTCCTACGAGCAGTACTTC. It is translated as CASSYKRLAGGPGSYEQYF. The V and J genes are TRBV6-5 and TRBJ2-7; 12 bases line up with TRBD2. CDR1 and CDR2 (germline): MNHEY, SVGAGI. V lost 2 bases, J lost 1 base, and 12 bases stayed unmatched. The CDR3 runs 19 residues.

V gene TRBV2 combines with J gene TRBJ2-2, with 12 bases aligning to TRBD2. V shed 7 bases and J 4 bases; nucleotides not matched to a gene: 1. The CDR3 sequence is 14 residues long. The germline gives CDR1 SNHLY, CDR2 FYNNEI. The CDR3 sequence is CASKTSGSTGELFF. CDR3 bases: TGTGCCAGCAAGACTAGCGGGAGCACCGGGGAGCTGTTTTTT.

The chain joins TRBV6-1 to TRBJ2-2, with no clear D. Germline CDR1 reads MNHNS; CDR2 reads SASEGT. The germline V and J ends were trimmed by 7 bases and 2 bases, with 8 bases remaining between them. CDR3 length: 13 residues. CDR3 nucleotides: TGTGCCAGCATGCACGTTAACACCGGGGAGCTGTTTTTT. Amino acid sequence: CASMHVNTGELFF.

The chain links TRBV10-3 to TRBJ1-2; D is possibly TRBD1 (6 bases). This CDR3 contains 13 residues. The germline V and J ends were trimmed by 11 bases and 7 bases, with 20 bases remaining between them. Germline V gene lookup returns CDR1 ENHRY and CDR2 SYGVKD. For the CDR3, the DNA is TGTGCCCAACGGGGGACATCGAGTTCTGGCTACACCTTC. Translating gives CAQRGTSSSGYTF.

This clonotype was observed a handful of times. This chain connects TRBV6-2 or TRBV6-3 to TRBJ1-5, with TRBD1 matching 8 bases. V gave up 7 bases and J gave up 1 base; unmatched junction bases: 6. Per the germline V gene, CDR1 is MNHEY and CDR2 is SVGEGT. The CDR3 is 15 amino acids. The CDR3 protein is CASKRTGLSNQPQHF. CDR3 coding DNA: TGTGCCAGCAAGCGGACAGGGCTAAGCAATCAGCCCCAGCATTTT.

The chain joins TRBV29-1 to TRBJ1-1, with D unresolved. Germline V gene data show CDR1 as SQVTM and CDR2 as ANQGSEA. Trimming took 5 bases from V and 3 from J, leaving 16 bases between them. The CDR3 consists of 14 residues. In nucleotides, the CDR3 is TGCAGCGTTAATTGGAGGCTTCGGGACACTGAAGCTTTCTTT. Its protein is CSVNWRLRDTEAFF.

In DNA, the CDR3 is TGTGCCAGTATTGGACAGGGAATATCCTATGGCTACACCTTC. Encoded protein: CASIGQGISYGYTF. The chain joins TRBV2 to TRBJ1-2; the match to TRBD1 covers 8 bases. The CDR3 runs to 14 residues. V was pared by 9 bases and J by 4 bases, with 10 bases of the junction left unmatched. Germline lookup yields CDR1 SNHLY and CDR2 FYNNEI. The variable domain in full, completed from reference TRBV2 and TRBJ1-2, reads EPEVTQTPSHQVTQMGQEVILRCVPISNHLYFYWYRQILGQKVEFLVSFYNNEISEKSEIFDDQFSVERPDGSNFTLKIRSTKLEDSAMYFCASIGQGISYGYTFGSGTRLTVV.

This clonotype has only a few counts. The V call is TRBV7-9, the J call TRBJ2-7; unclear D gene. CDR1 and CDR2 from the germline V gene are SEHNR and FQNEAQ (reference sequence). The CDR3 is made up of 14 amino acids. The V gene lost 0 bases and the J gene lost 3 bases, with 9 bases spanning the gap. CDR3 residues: CASSLAAEIYEQYF. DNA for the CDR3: TGTGCCAGCAGCTTAGCTGCTGAGATCTACGAGCAGTACTTC.

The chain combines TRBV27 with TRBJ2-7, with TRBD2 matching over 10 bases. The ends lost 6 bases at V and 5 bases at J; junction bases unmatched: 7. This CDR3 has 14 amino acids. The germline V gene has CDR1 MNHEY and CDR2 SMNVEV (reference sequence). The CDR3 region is CASRGASGSNEQYF. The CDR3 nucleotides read TGTGCCAGCAGGGGCGCTAGCGGGAGTAACGAGCAGTACTTC.

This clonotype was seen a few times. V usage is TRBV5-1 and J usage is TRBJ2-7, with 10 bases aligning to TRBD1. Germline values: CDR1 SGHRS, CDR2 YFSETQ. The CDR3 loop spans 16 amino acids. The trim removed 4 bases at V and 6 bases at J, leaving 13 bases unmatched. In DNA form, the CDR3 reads TGCGCCAGCAGCAATTCACCGGACAGGGGGTTCCTCGAGCAGTACTTC. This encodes CASSNSPDRGFLEQYF.

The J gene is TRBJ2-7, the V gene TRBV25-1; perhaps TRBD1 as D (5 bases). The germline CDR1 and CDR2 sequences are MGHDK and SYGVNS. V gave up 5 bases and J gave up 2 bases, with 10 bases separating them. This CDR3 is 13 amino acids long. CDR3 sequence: CASSRGPTYEQYF. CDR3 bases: TGTGCCAGCAGTAGGGGTCCTACCTACGAGCAGTACTTC.

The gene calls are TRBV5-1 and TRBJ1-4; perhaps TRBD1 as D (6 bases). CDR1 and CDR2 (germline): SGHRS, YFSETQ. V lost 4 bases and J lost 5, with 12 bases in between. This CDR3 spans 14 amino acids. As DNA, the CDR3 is TGCGCCAGCAGCCAAGAGGGGGGGAATGAAAAACTGTTTTTT. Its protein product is CASSQEGGNEKLFF.

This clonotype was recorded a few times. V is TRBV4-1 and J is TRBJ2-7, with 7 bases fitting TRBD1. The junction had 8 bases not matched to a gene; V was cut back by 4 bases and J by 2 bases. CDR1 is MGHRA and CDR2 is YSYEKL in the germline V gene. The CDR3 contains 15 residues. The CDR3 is CASSRWTGPPYEQYF. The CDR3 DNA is TGCGCCAGCAGCCGCTGGACAGGTCCCCCCTACGAGCAGTACTTC.

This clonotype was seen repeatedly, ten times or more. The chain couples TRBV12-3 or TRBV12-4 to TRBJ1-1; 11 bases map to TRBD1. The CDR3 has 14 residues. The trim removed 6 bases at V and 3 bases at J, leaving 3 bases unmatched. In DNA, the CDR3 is TGTGCCAGCAGCCGGGACAGGGGGGACACTGAAGCTTTCTTT. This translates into CASSRDRGDTEAFF.